Below, one T cell receptor beta chain is given with its context. Produced via immunoSEQ multiplex PCR; TCRdb's table is partial and in-frame only. This sample carries roughly 97,000 clones, approximately 83% of them seen once, and the ten largest clones take more than 10%. Following autologous stem cell transplantation, relapse occurred in every patient, and exposure to brentuximab vedotin varied. The data belong to a study of PD-1 blockade in classical Hodgkin lymphoma. Germline V CDR1 and CDR2: MDHEN, SYDVKM. The CDR3 runs 17 residues. Germline trimming cut 6 bases from V and 0 bases from J; bases unmatched to any gene: 6.

The sequence was collected from a human donor with classical Hodgkin lymphoma. The chain couples TRBV28 to TRBJ2-1; 12 nucleotides match TRBD2. The material sequenced was peripheral blood mononuclear cells (PBMCs), taken at baseline. The CDR3 is CASRTLAGGSSYNEQFF. In DNA form, the CDR3 reads TGTGCCAGCAGAACCCTAGCGGGAGGGAGCTCCTACAATGAGCAGTTCTTC.